This TCR beta chain stems from a study of blood T cell repertoires in COVID-19. Study details: The United States, Italy and Spain provided the acute and convalescent COVID-19 samples. PBMCs, B-cell-depleted T cells, or T cells provided the cDNA or gDNA that made up the material.

Original processing notes: By means of reference gene primer amplification, nucleated cell counts were estimated. The assay was immunoSEQ multiplex PCR, and TCRdb's table has in-frame clones only and misses some. From that table come the V and J calls and clone size; the DNA was used to work out D and trimming. The sample lists around 70,000 clones; over 75% were seen once. The sample consisted of peripheral blood. The source of this sequence is a woman of 80 years or more with active or convalescent COVID-19.

The CDR3 DNA reads as TGTGCCTGGAACCGACAGGGTGGGACAGATACGCAGTATTTT. This codes for CAWNRQGGTDTQYF. The chain carries TRBV30 and TRBJ2-3, with 7 bases fitting TRBD1. The trim removed 4 bases at V and 3 bases at J, leaving 7 bases unmatched. From germline, CDR1 is GTSNPN and CDR2 SVGIG (reference sequence). CDR3 length equals 14 residues.